These 2 T cell receptor beta chains came from one sample sequenced in a study of shared clonotypes between healthy human individuals. Libraries were prepared by immunoSEQ multiplex PCR; TCRdb keeps only in-frame clonotypes and omits some of them. The sample includes 2 million to 2.5 million clones, 90% to 95% seen only once; the top ten take 0.1% to 0.15%. Sequences were obtained from naive CD4+ T cells sorted from blood. Regarding subset: CD45RA+ positively selected. The receptors come from a man between 18 and 29 years old in good health.

The gene calls are TRBV6-5 and TRBJ2-7; 9 bases are shared with TRBD1. The V segment lost 6 bases and the J segment 7 bases; nucleotides outside the gene matches: 10. This CDR3 is 14 amino acids long. From germline, CDR1 is MNHEY and CDR2 SVGAGI. CDR3 residues: CASSYIQGAFEQYF. The DNA for the CDR3 is TGTGCCAGCAGCTATATACAGGGGGCGTTTGAGCAGTACTTC.

The chain carries TRBV5-1 and TRBJ2-3; D is unclear. The ends were cut back, 0 bases at V and 8 bases at J, with 13 bases in the middle. Germline V gene data show CDR1 as SGHRS and CDR2 as YFSETQ. The CDR3 is made up of 14 amino acids. CDR3 region: CASSLAVVEPTQYF. The CDR3 coding sequence is TGCGCCAGCAGCTTGGCCGTGGTAGAGCCTACGCAGTATTTT. The full variable domain, completed using reference TRBV5-1 and TRBJ2-3, is KAGVTQTPRYLIKTRGQQVTLSCSPISGHRSVSWYQQTPGQGLQFLFEYFSETQRNKGNFPGRFSGRQFSNSRSEMNVSTLELGDSALYLCASSLAVVEPTQYFGPGTRLTVL.